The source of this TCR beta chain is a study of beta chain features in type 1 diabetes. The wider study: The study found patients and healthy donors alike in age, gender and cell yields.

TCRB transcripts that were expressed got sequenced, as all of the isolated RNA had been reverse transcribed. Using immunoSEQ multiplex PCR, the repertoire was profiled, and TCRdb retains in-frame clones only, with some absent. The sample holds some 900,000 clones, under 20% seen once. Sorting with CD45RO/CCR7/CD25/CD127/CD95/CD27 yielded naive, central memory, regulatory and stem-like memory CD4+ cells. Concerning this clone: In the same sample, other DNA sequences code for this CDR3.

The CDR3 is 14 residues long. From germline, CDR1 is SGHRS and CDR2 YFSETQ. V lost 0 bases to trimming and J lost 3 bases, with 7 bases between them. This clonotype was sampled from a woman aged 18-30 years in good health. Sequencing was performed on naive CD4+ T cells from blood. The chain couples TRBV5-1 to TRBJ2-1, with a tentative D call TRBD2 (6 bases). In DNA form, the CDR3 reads TGCGCCAGCAGCTTGGACGGGAGCTACAATGAGCAGTTCTTC. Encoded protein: CASSLDGSYNEQFF.